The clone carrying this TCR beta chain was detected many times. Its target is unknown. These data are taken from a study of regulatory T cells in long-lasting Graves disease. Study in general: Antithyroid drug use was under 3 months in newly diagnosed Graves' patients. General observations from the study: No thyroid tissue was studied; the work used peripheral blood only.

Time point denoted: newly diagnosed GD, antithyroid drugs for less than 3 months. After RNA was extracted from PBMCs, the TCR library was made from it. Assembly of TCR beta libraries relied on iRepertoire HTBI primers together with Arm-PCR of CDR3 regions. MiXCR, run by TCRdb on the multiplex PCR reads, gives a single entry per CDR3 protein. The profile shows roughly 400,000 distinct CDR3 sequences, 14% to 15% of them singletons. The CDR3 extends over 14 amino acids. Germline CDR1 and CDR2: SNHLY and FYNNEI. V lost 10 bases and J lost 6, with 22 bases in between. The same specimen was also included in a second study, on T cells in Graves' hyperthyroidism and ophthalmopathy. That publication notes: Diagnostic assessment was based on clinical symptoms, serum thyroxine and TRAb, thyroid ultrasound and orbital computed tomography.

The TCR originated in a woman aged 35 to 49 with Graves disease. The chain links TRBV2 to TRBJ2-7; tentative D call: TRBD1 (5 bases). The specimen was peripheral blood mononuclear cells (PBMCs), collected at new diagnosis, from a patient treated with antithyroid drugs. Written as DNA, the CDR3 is TGTGCCACCTCACAAAGGGTCAGGGAAGGCGAGCAGTACTTC. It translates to CATSQRVREGEQYF.